Listed here are 30 T cell receptor beta chains from one sample, sequenced in a study of T-cell reconstitution after alpha-beta-depleted transplantation in children. The TCRbeta library incorporated unique molecular identifiers. TCRdb reanalysed the PCR reads using MiXCR and keeps one entry per CDR3 protein. This sample has 490,000 or so distinct CDR3 sequences; 8% to 11% occur once, and the top ten carry around 2%. The material sequenced was PBMCs, taken before TCRalphabeta/CD19-depleted stem cell transplant. These receptors all stem from a child under 10 years old with inherited bone marrow failure, due to receive a stem cell transplant.

There are many counts of this clonotype. The genes are TRBV6-2 or TRBV6-3 and TRBJ1-1; D gene ambiguous. V was pared by 5 bases and J by 8 bases, with 9 bases between. CDR3 length: 11 amino acids. From germline, CDR1 is MNHEY and CDR2 SVGEGT. CDR3 sequence reads: CASSQDLEAFF. For the CDR3, the DNA is TGTGCCAGCAGTCAGGACTTGGAAGCTTTCTTT.

This clonotype was counted ten times or more. The rearrangement links TRBV29-1 to TRBJ2-7; 7 bases fit TRBD1. Germline V CDR1 and CDR2: SQVTM, ANQGSEA. CDR3 length: 13 residues. The J segment lost 2 bases and the V segment lost 4 bases, leaving 5 bases of the junction unmatched. The CDR3, as DNA: TGCAGCGTTGTAGGGGGCGGAACCTACGAGCAGTACTTC. It is translated as CSVVGGGTYEQYF.

This clonotype was observed a handful of times. The V and J genes are TRBV20-1 and TRBJ2-1; D gene unclear. The CDR3 length is 10 residues. Trimming took 5 bases from V and 3 from J, leaving 2 bases between them. CDR1 DFQATT and CDR2 SNEGSKA come from the germline V gene (reference sequence). CDR3 amino acids: CSADYNEQFF. The CDR3 DNA reads TGCAGTGCTGACTACAATGAGCAGTTCTTC.

Ten or more counts support this clonotype. V is TRBV29-1 and J is TRBJ2-3; 9 bases are shared with TRBD2. With V trimmed by 3 bases and J by 3 bases, 4 bases remained unmatched. This CDR3 has 14 amino acids. The germline V gene encodes CDR1 SQVTM and CDR2 ANQGSEA. CDR3 residues: CSVDRGRGTDTQYF. CDR3 nucleotides: TGCAGCGTTGACCGCGGGAGGGGAACAGATACGCAGTATTTT.

This clonotype was seen repeatedly, ten times or more. This chain connects TRBV28 to TRBJ2-7; 11 bases are shared with TRBD1. V lost 5 bases to trimming and J lost 3 bases; unmatched junction nucleotides: 9. The CDR3 spans 16 residues. CDR1 is MDHEN, CDR2 SYDVKM, per germline. CDR3 sequence (DNA): TGTGCCAGCAGTGCTGCGGGGGGACAGGGGGGCTACGAGCAGTACTTC. This sequence encodes CASSAAGGQGGYEQYF.

At least ten counts were recorded for this clonotype. Here the CDR3 reads CASSHSASKNIQYF. The CDR3 DNA sequence: TGCGCCAGCAGTCACAGCGCTTCCAAAAACATTCAGTACTTC. The chain is built from TRBV23-1 and TRBJ2-4; the D is unclear. TRBV23-1 is marked as an open reading frame, function uncertain. V was cut by 3 bases and J by 2 bases, with 8 bases left in between. This CDR3 is built from 14 residues.

This clonotype was recorded many times. V and J are TRBV29-1 and TRBJ2-1; 10 nucleotides line up with TRBD2. Germline trimming cut 4 bases from V and 5 bases from J; bases unmatched to any gene: 8. CDR3 length: 15 residues. The germline CDR1 and CDR2 sequences are SQVTM and ANQGSEA. The CDR3 DNA reads as TGCAGCGTTGCACCTCTAGCGGGAGTTGACAATGAGCAGTTCTTC. Protein: CSVAPLAGVDNEQFF.

In this sample, this clonotype turned up many times. The chain carries TRBV2 and TRBJ1-1; 7 bases align to TRBD1. The CDR3 has 14 amino acids. The V gene end was trimmed by 5 bases and the J gene end by 1 base; junction bases not matched to a gene: 4. Germline V gene data show CDR1 as SNHLY and CDR2 as FYNNEI. CDR3 sequence reads: CASSFDRENTEAFF. The CDR3 DNA reads TGTGCCAGCAGTTTTGACAGGGAGAACACTGAAGCTTTCTTT.

This chain connects TRBV18 to TRBJ2-5; 7 bases line up with TRBD1. Germline V gives CDR1 KGHSH, CDR2 LQKENI. The CDR3 sequence is 17 residues long. V gave up 3 bases and J gave up 5 bases; unmatched junction bases: 15. The DNA for the CDR3 is TGTGCCAGCTCACCCCGGATCCGACAGGGAAGGAGCGAGACCCAGTACTTC. Residues: CASSPRIRQGRSETQYF.

This clonotype was recorded a few times. V is TRBV11-3 and J is TRBJ2-1, with 10 bases fitting TRBD2. Germline CDR1 SGHNT, CDR2 YENEEA. This CDR3 spans 13 amino acids. The trim removed 8 bases at V and 6 bases at J, leaving 4 bases unmatched. CDR3 amino acids: CASGASGSNEQFF. CDR3 DNA: TGTGCCAGCGGGGCTAGCGGGAGCAATGAGCAGTTCTTC. The full variable domain, completed using reference TRBV11-3 and TRBJ2-1, is EAGVVQSPRYKIIEKKQPVAFWCNPISGHNTLYWYLQNLGQGPELLIRYENEEAVDDSQLPKDRFSAERLKGVDSTLKIQPAELGDSAVYLCASGASGSNEQFFGPGTRLTVL.

In the case of this clonotype: This clone may be a read error of a much larger clone one base away. The chain employs TRBV6-2 or TRBV6-3 and TRBJ1-1; D unresolved. The ends were cut back, 4 bases at V and 4 bases at J, with 19 bases in the middle. The CDR3 sequence is 16 residues long. The germline CDR1 and CDR2 sequences are MNHEY and SVGEGT. CDR3 sequence reads: CASSFTHSRRSTEAFF. The CDR3 DNA reads as TGTGCCAGCAGTTTCACCCACTCCAGGAGGTCCACTGAAGCTTTCTTT.

This clonotype occurred a few times. This chain links TRBV4-2 with TRBJ2-1; 10 nucleotides align to TRBD1. The V gene's germline CDR1 is LGHNA and CDR2 YNFKEQ. V lost 1 base, J lost 7 bases, and 7 bases stayed unmatched. The CDR3 totals 16 residues. The CDR3 sequence: CASSQAGQGSLNEQFF. The CDR3, as DNA: TGTGCCAGCAGCCAAGCGGGACAGGGGTCTTTGAATGAGCAGTTCTTC.

This clonotype showed up many times. The chain joins TRBV27 to TRBJ2-1, with 9 bases aligning to TRBD2. Germline-derived CDR1 and CDR2 are MNHEY and SMNVEV (reference sequence). J gave up 4 bases and V 1 base, and 5 bases lay outside the gene matches. The CDR3 loop spans 16 amino acids. CDR3 sequence reads: CASSLLWAGGYNEQFF. The CDR3, as DNA: TGTGCCAGCAGTTTATTATGGGCGGGAGGGTACAATGAGCAGTTCTTC.

This clonotype has more than one count but fewer than ten. J is TRBJ1-2 and V is TRBV5-1; D possibly corresponds to TRBD1 (5 bases). This CDR3 is 14 amino acids long. Trimming pared 3 bases from V and 4 bases from J, leaving 13 bases between. Germline lookup yields CDR1 SGHRS and CDR2 YFSETQ. Here the CDR3 DNA reads TGCGCCAGCAGCTACAGCCGGGACCGCTATGGCTACACCTTC. Its protein is CASSYSRDRYGYTF.

In the case of this clonotype: This may come from a read error, since a much larger clone is one base off. The V and J genes are TRBV11-2 and TRBJ2-4; TRBD2 aligns across 10 bases. The CDR3 spans 18 residues. With V trimmed by 0 bases and J by 9 bases, 14 bases remained unmatched. Germline V gives CDR1 SGHAT, CDR2 FQNNGV. CDR3 nucleotides: TGTGCCAGCAGCTTAGAGGCCCGGCTAGCGGGAGTCTGGCGCATTCAGTACTTC. Translated, it gives CASSLEARLAGVWRIQYF.

The chain carries TRBV7-2 and TRBJ1-4; 7 bases align to TRBD1. This CDR3 is 14 amino acids long. The germline gives CDR1 SGHTA, CDR2 FQGNSA. Unmatched junction bases numbered 5, after V lost 3 bases and J lost 7 bases. DNA for the CDR3: TGTGCCAGCAGCTTCAGAACAGGGGCTGAAAAACTGTTTTTT. Protein sequence: CASSFRTGAEKLFF.

To note about this clonotype: At one end, the junction sequence differs from germline, possibly due to a read error. The chain uses TRBV7-2 and TRBJ2-7; 11 nucleotides agree with TRBD2. The CDR3 contains 15 residues. Germline lookup yields CDR1 SGHTA and CDR2 FQGNSA. The CDR3 DNA is TGTGCCAGCAGCGTAGCGGGAGGGCCTGACTACGAGCAGTACTTC. This translates into CASSVAGGPDYEQYF. The full variable domain, in which reference TRBV7-2 and TRBJ2-7 provide the parts outside the CDR3, is GAGVSQSPSNKVTEKGKDVELRCDPISGHTALYWYRQSLGQGLEFLIYFQGNSAPDKSGLPSDRFSAERTGGSVSTLTIQRTQQEDSAVYLCASSVAGGPDYEQYFGPGTRLTVT.

The rearrangement joins TRBV7-2 to TRBJ1-1; D is possibly TRBD1 (5 bases). The CDR3 consists of 14 residues. Between the trimmed V and J ends, which lost 5 bases and 4 bases, there was a span of 14 bases. Germline V gene lookup returns CDR1 SGHTA and CDR2 FQGNSA. This chain's CDR3 is CASSPHQGITEAFF. The CDR3 DNA reads as TGTGCCAGCAGCCCCCATCAGGGTATCACTGAAGCTTTCTTT.

Only a few counts were recorded for this clonotype. The rearrangement links TRBV24-1 to TRBJ2-7; TRBD1 aligns across 7 bases. This CDR3 region has 15 residues. With V trimmed by 2 bases and J by 6 bases, 9 bases remained unmatched. CDR1 is KGHDR, CDR2 SFDVKD, per germline. Written as DNA, the CDR3 is TGTGCCACCAGTGATTCAGGGACAGTACGGGGCGAGCAGTACTTC. Its protein is CATSDSGTVRGEQYF.

This clonotype was recorded many times. The chain couples TRBV7-9 to TRBJ2-2; the D gene is possibly TRBD1 (6 bases). CDR1 is SEHNR, CDR2 FQNEAQ, per germline (reference sequence). This CDR3 region has 16 residues. V gave up 3 bases and J gave up 6 bases, with 17 bases separating them. The CDR3 here is CASSFPLAGVAGELFF. CDR3 in DNA: TGTGCCAGCAGCTTCCCTTTGGCAGGGGTCGCCGGGGAGCTGTTTTTT. The complete variable domain, with remaining parts taken from reference TRBV7-9 and TRBJ2-2, reads DTGVSQNPRHKITKRGQNVTFRCDPISEHNRLYWYRQTLGQGPEFLTYFQNEAQLEKSRLLSDRFSAERPKGSFSTLEIQRTEQGDSAMYLCASSFPLAGVAGELFFGEGSRLTVL.

This clonotype was detected ten times or more. The chain joins TRBV4-1 to TRBJ2-2; perhaps TRBD2 as D (6 bases). Deletions cut 0 bases from V and 2 bases from J, with 13 bases between. CDR3 length equals 17 residues. The germline gives CDR1 MGHRA, CDR2 YSYEKL. CDR3 nucleotides: TGCGCCAGCAGCCAAGATCGCGCGGGATTAAACACCGGGGAGCTGTTTTTT. Translating gives CASSQDRAGLNTGELFF.

The sample holds many counts of this clonotype. The chain employs TRBV12-3 or TRBV12-4 and TRBJ2-3; 11 positions match TRBD2. CDR3 length equals 18 residues. Trimming took 10 bases from V and 2 from J; bases not matched to a gene: 17. This chain's CDR3 is CATTSGISPGPITDTQYF. The DNA for the CDR3 is TGTGCCACGACTAGCGGGATTTCTCCGGGACCGATCACAGATACGCAGTATTTT.

This clonotype was seen at least ten times. In DNA form, the CDR3 reads TGTGCCAGCAGTTACTGGGGGAGTGCCTACGAGCAGTACTTC. It translates to CASSYWGSAYEQYF. This chain links TRBV6-2 or TRBV6-3 with TRBJ2-7, with D perhaps being TRBD1 or TRBD2 (5 bases each). The germline V gene has CDR1 MNHEY and CDR2 SVGEGT. The CDR3 has 14 residues. Trimming removed 1 base at V and 2 bases at J, with 9 bases between.

The chain combines TRBV30 with TRBJ1-2; D uncertain. Trimming left V 5 bases short and J 2 bases short, with 6 bases between. The CDR3 contains 11 residues. In germline, CDR1 is GTSNPN, CDR2 SVGIG (reference sequence). The CDR3: CAWGPNYGYTF. In nucleotides, the CDR3 is TGTGCCTGGGGACCGAACTATGGCTACACCTTC.

This clonotype came up many times. This chain connects TRBV5-1 to TRBJ1-5; 12 positions match TRBD1. CDR1 SGHRS and CDR2 YFSETQ come from the germline V gene. CDR3 length: 16 residues. Trimming removed 4 bases from V and 6 bases from J; junction bases left unmatched: 8. The CDR3 here is CASSTGTGGAGQPQHF. CDR3 nucleotides: TGCGCCAGCAGCACCGGGACAGGGGGCGCAGGTCAGCCCCAGCATTTT.

The chain couples TRBV25-1 to TRBJ2-2, with D possibly TRBD2 on 5 matching bases. CDR1 and CDR2 (germline): MGHDK, SYGVNS. V was trimmed by 4 bases and J by 6 bases, leaving 9 bases between them. The CDR3 contains 13 residues. CDR3 DNA: TGTGCCAGCAGTGGGCGAGGGTCCGGGGAGCTGTTTTTT. This codes for CASSGRGSGELFF.

This clonotype was counted ten times or more. This chain uses TRBV24-1 with TRBJ2-1; perhaps D is TRBD1 or TRBD2 (5 bases each). V was clipped by 1 base and J by 5 bases, with 14 bases between them. The CDR3 is 16 amino acids. Germline V gene sequence: CDR1 KGHDR, CDR2 SFDVKD. The DNA for the CDR3 is TGTGCCACCAGTGATTTAAATCTCGGGACCAACAATGAGCAGTTCTTC. Translation: CATSDLNLGTNNEQFF.

This chain links TRBV20-1 with TRBJ1-4; 10 bases map to TRBD1. Trimming at V came to 6 bases and at J to 5 bases, leaving 3 bases not matched to a gene. CDR3 length: 13 residues. The germline V gene encodes CDR1 DFQATT and CDR2 SNEGSKA (reference sequence). CDR3 residues: CSAQDRGNEKLFF. Written as DNA, the CDR3 is TGCAGTGCACAGGACAGGGGGAATGAAAAACTGTTTTTT.

This clonotype was detected ten times or more. This chain connects TRBV27 to TRBJ2-1; either TRBD1 or TRBD2 may supply D (6 bases each). The CDR3 runs 11 residues. The V gene's germline CDR1 is MNHEY and CDR2 SMNVEV (reference sequence). V lost 10 bases and J 5 bases, leaving 9 bases between the germline ends. The CDR3 region has the DNA TGTGCCACGGGGGCCCACAATGAGCAGTTCTTC. Encoded protein: CATGAHNEQFF.

In its sample, this clonotype was seen many times. The gene calls are TRBV20-1 and TRBJ1-1; D ambiguous. Per germline, CDR1 DFQATT and CDR2 SNEGSKA (reference sequence). The CDR3 consists of 12 residues. Deletions cut 5 bases from V and 2 bases from J, with 9 bases between. The CDR3 is CSAQDFNTEAFF. Written as DNA, the CDR3 is TGCAGTGCTCAGGACTTCAACACTGAAGCTTTCTTT.